Described below is a single TCR beta chain sequence and its context. Its antigen is as yet unknown. The data are from a study of cytomegalovirus exposure and HLA in healthy donors. The study ran its PCR with 60 Vbeta and 13 Jbeta primers. Profiling relied on immunoSEQ multiplex PCR, and the TCRdb table lists in-frame clones only, not all of them. The table includes about 120,000 clones, around three quarters detected once. Study-level results: An observed cluster of highly shared sequence variants was recorded as a likely sequencing artifact.

The sequencing input was PBMCs. The sequence was collected from a man between 18 and 35 years old in good health and CMV-seropositive.

CDR3 region: CASIRDRNTEAFF. DNA for the CDR3: TGTGCCAGCATCAGGGACAGGAACACTGAAGCTTTCTTT. The V and J genes are TRBV2 and TRBJ1-1, with 7 bases that match TRBD1. This CDR3 is built from 13 residues. CDR1 is SNHLY and CDR2 is FYNNEI in the germline V gene. V lost 7 bases and J lost 1; bases outside the gene matches: 3.